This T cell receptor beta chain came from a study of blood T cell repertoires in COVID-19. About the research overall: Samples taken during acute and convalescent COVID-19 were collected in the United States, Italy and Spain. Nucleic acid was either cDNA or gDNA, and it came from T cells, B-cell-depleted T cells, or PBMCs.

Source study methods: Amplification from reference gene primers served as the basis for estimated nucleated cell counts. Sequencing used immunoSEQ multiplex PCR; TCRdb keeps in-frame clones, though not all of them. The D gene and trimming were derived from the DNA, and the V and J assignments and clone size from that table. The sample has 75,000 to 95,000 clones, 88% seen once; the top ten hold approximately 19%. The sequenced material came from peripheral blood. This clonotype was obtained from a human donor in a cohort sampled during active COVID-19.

Here the CDR3 DNA reads TGCAGCGTTGACTCTCGCTACCCAGGGTTTCAGAACACTGAAGCTTTCTTT. Its translation is CSVDSRYPGFQNTEAFF. J is TRBJ1-1 and V is TRBV29-1; D may be TRBD1 (5 bases). V lost 3 bases to trimming and J lost 1 base, with 21 bases between them. The CDR3 is 17 amino acids. Germline values: CDR1 SQVTM, CDR2 ANQGSEA.